The rows below give T cell receptor beta chains drawn from one sample of a study of long-term antiretroviral therapy in people with HIV. Generated by immunoSEQ multiplex PCR, the TCRdb table keeps only in-frame clones and is missing some. This table holds 20,000 to 25,000 clones, around nine tenths found once. Sequencing was performed on unsorted PBMCs, taken 2.3 years after starting antiretroviral therapy. These receptors were obtained from a man aged 60 to 75 with HIV. CDR3s include the opening cysteine and the closing phenylalanine or tryptophan. The D gene is left open where the match is weak. Not all rows give a size; the values are once, few, many and, for expanded clones, a class.

clone_size,j_call,v_call,d_call,cdr3_nt,cdr3_aa
-,TRBJ2-1,TRBV27,TRBD2,TGTGCCAGCATGTACGGGGGGGTGAGAAATGAGCAGTTCTTC,CASMYGGVRNEQFF
once,TRBJ1-4,TRBV25-1,-,TGTGCCAGCAGTGAATCGGTTAGGAGAGAAAAACTGTTTTTT,CASSESVRREKLFF
-,TRBJ2-5,TRBV7-3,-,TGTGCCAGCAGCTCGGACCCCAGAGGAGAGACCCAGTACTTC,CASSSDPRGETQYF
-,TRBJ2-7,TRBV15,TRBD2,TGTGCCACCAGCAGGGTTCTAGCGGGGGTCTACGAGCAGTACTTC,CATSRVLAGVYEQYF
-,TRBJ2-7,TRBV28,TRBD2,TGTGCCAGCACCTCGGGACTAGCGGGCCACGAGCAGTACTTC,CASTSGLAGHEQYF
once,TRBJ2-5,TRBV5-1,TRBD1,TGCGCCAGCGCGATTGGTCCAGGGGGCCCCAATACCCAGTACTTC,CASAIGPGGPNTQYF
-,TRBJ1-2,TRBV6-5,TRBD1,TGTGCCAGCAGTTACTTCATACAGGGGAGCTATGGCTACACCTTC,CASSYFIQGSYGYTF
few,TRBJ2-2,TRBV11-3,-,TGTGCCAGCAGCTCTCATACGGGGCGCGGGGAGCTGTTTTTT,CASSSHTGRGELFF
-,TRBJ1-2,TRBV7-8,-,TGTGCCAGCAGCTTATGGGACACTGAAAATATTAACTATGGCTACACCTTC,CASSLWDTENINYGYTF
-,TRBJ2-2,TRBV28,-,TGTGCCAGCAGATCCCAGGGCGGAGGGGTCTACACCGGGGAGCTGTTTTTT,CASRSQGGGVYTGELFF
-,TRBJ2-7,TRBV19,-,TGTGCCAGTAGTATACAGGGCTCCTACGAGCAGTACTTC,CASSIQGSYEQYF
-,TRBJ1-1,TRBV5-1,-,TGCGCCAGCAGCTTGGTAGGGACCTACCTTAACACTGAAGCTTTCTTT,CASSLVGTYLNTEAFF
-,TRBJ2-1,TRBV9,-,TGTGCCAGCGCCCTGGGTGGGGCTTACAATGAGCAGTTCTTC,CASALGGAYNEQFF
-,TRBJ1-5,TRBV4-3,-,TGCGCCAGCAGCCAAGTGGGTGGCATCAATCAGCCCCAGCATTTT,CASSQVGGINQPQHF
-,TRBJ2-1,TRBV9,TRBD2,TGTGCCAGCAGCTCACGAGGCGGGAGGGGGTATTGGGATGAGCAGTTCTTC,CASSSRGGRGYWDEQFF
medium-sized,TRBJ1-5,TRBV7-9,-,TGTGCCAGCAGCTCTACAGGGTCTGGCAATCAGCCCCAGCATTTT,CASSSTGSGNQPQHF
-,TRBJ2-3,TRBV5-1,-,TGCGCCAGCAGCTTTGGACAGCCGCTCTACACAGATACGCAGTATTTT,CASSFGQPLYTDTQYF
-,TRBJ2-7,TRBV10-3,-,TGTGCCATCGGCCGGGAGATTACCTACGAGCAGTACTTC,CAIGREITYEQYF
-,TRBJ2-3,TRBV12-5,-,TGTGCTAGTGGTGTTGGCGGGTATCTGGATACGCAGTATTTT,CASGVGGYLDTQYF
-,TRBJ1-5,TRBV7-2,-,TGTGCCAGCAGCTTAGATAAGGAACAGCCCCAGCATTTT,CASSLDKEQPQHF
-,TRBJ1-3,TRBV30,-,TGTGCCTGGATGGACAGATTCTCTGGAAACACCATATATTTT,CAWMDRFSGNTIYF
-,TRBJ1-2,TRBV29-1,-,TGCAGCGTTGAAGAGGACGGCTACACCTTC,CSVEEDGYTF
-,TRBJ1-2,TRBV6-5,-,TGTGCCAGCAGTTTTGTACAGGGCCTTGGCTACACCTTC,CASSFVQGLGYTF
-,TRBJ2-5,TRBV29-1,TRBD2,TGCAGCGTTCGACTAGCACAAGAGACCCAGTACTTC,CSVRLAQETQYF
once,TRBJ2-1,TRBV18,-,TGTGCCAGCTCCTCCTGGACAGACGCCTACAATGAGCAGTTCTTC,CASSSWTDAYNEQFF
-,TRBJ2-5,TRBV6-1,TRBD1,TGTGCCAGCAGTGAAGAGGGACAGGGGGAAGAGACCCAGTACTTC,CASSEEGQGEETQYF
-,TRBJ1-5,TRBV7-9,-,TGTGCCAGCAGTCTCCTAGGGGGGGCAAATCAGCCCCAGCATTTT,CASSLLGGANQPQHF
-,TRBJ2-7,TRBV18,TRBD2,TGTGCCAGCTCACCAGGACTAGCGTCCCTCTACGAGCAGTACTTC,CASSPGLASLYEQYF
-,TRBJ2-1,TRBV5-1,-,TGCGCCAGCAGCTTTGGCGCGGGTTCGATCTCCTACAATGAGCAGTTCTTC,CASSFGAGSISYNEQFF
-,TRBJ2-5,TRBV19,-,TGTGCCAGTAGTATATTTGGGGAGACCCAGTACTTC,CASSIFGETQYF
-,TRBJ1-2,TRBV7-9,-,TGTGCCAGCAGCCCGACAGGAAACTATGGCTACACCTTC,CASSPTGNYGYTF
-,TRBJ1-2,TRBV27,TRBD1,TGTGCCAGCAGTAGACCAGGGGGCGCCCCCTATGGCTACACCTTC,CASSRPGGAPYGYTF
-,TRBJ2-7,TRBV7-6,-,TGTGCCAGCAGCTTAGGAAACTCCTACGAGCAGTACTTC,CASSLGNSYEQYF
few,TRBJ2-1,TRBV10-1,TRBD1,TGCGCCAGCAGTTTGGGACAGGGGGCGGCAAGCTACAATGAGCAGTTCTTC,CASSLGQGAASYNEQFF